Below, 8 T cell receptor beta chains from the same sample are listed, as sequenced in a study of Ad26.COV2.S vaccination and SARS-CoV-2 variants. The method was immunoSEQ multiplex PCR; TCRdb's version includes in-frame clones alone and lacks a portion of them. The sample records fewer than 400,000 clones, approximately 86% being singletons. The treatment was: 15 to 20 received Ad26.COV2.S at low or high dose, single or two shots; about 5 received placebo; per-sample allocation not given. The investigators took samples on day 63 after the first vaccine or placebo injection. Material: peripheral blood, obtained in a trial of Ad26.COV2.S vaccine versus placebo. The receptors stem from a person between 18 and 60 years old who received the Ad26.COV2.S COVID-19 vaccine or a placebo.

The chain uses TRBV7-3 and TRBJ2-3; 10 bases align to TRBD1. V lost 1 base to trimming and J lost 2 bases; unmatched junction nucleotides: 6. From germline, CDR1 is SGHTA and CDR2 FQGTGA. CDR3 size: 17 residues. Here the CDR3 reads CASSLKRTGGNTDTQYF. In DNA form, the CDR3 reads TGTGCCAGCAGCTTAAAGCGGACAGGGGGAAACACAGATACGCAGTATTTT. Based on the CDR3 plus reference TRBV7-3 and TRBJ2-3, the full variable domain is GAGVSQTPSNKVTEKGKYVELRCDPISGHTALYWYRQSLGQGPEFLIYFQGTGAADDSGLPNDRFFAVRPEGSVSTLKIQRTERGDSAVYLCASSLKRTGGNTDTQYFGPGTRLTVL.

The J gene is TRBJ2-5, the V gene TRBV9; 7 bases align to TRBD2. The length of the CDR3 is 15 residues. The junction had 5 bases not matched to a gene; V was cut back by 2 bases and J by 1 base. Germline V gene data show CDR1 as SGDLS and CDR2 as YYNGEE. The CDR3 here is CASSVIPGGQETQYF. The CDR3 bases are TGTGCCAGCAGCGTTATCCCGGGGGGCCAAGAGACCCAGTACTTC.

The count of this clone is one. The chain has TRBV3-1 (or the pseudogene TRBV3-2) and TRBJ1-3, with unresolved D. The CDR3 is 15 residues long. The germline gives CDR1 LGHDT, CDR2 YNNKEL (reference sequence). Trimming left V 2 bases short and J 2 bases short, with 10 bases between. The CDR3: CASSQIHGPGNTIYF. Here the CDR3 DNA reads TGTGCCAGCAGCCAAATACACGGGCCTGGAAACACCATATATTTT.

This sequence joins TRBV2 and TRBJ2-5; no clear D gene. Trimming removed 8 bases from V and 5 bases from J, with 6 bases in between. CDR1 is SNHLY and CDR2 is FYNNEI in the germline V gene. The CDR3 totals 10 residues. The CDR3 DNA is TGTGCCAGCCTCCTGGAGACCCAGTACTTC. This gives the protein CASLLETQYF. The whole variable domain, remainder taken from reference TRBV2 and TRBJ2-5, is EPEVTQTPSHQVTQMGQEVILRCVPISNHLYFYWYRQILGQKVEFLVSFYNNEISEKSEIFDDQFSVERPDGSNFTLKIRSTKLEDSAMYFCASLLETQYFGPGTRLLVL.

The chain carries TRBV12-5 and TRBJ2-5, with 7 bases fitting TRBD1. J lost 4 bases, V lost 0 bases, and 11 bases had no gene match. This CDR3 is 17 amino acids long. Germline lookup yields CDR1 LGHNT and CDR2 FRNRAP. CDR3 nucleotides: TGTGCTAGTGGTTTGGTACAGGGGTTTTCTACCGGAGAGACCCAGTACTTC. Translation: CASGLVQGFSTGETQYF.

The V and J genes are TRBV7-3 and TRBJ2-2, with 9 bases identical to TRBD1. The germline gives CDR1 SGHTA, CDR2 FQGTGA. After removal of 2 bases from V and 1 base from J, the junction contained 2 bases not matched to a gene. The CDR3 is 16 residues long. The CDR3 sequence is CASSLLGQGNTGELFF. CDR3 nucleotide sequence: TGTGCCAGCAGCTTACTGGGACAGGGGAACACCGGGGAGCTGTTTTTT. Full variable domain (outside the CDR3, taken from reference TRBV7-3 and TRBJ2-2): GAGVSQTPSNKVTEKGKYVELRCDPISGHTALYWYRQSLGQGPEFLIYFQGTGAADDSGLPNDRFFAVRPEGSVSTLKIQRTERGDSAVYLCASSLLGQGNTGELFFGEGSRLTVL.

This chain links TRBV7-3 with TRBJ1-2, with D perhaps TRBD1 (5 bases). Germline assignment: CDR1 SGHTA and CDR2 FQGTGA. The CDR3 consists of 13 residues. Trimming cost V 4 bases and J 7 bases, with 13 bases left between them. The CDR3 loop reads CASSSDIFGGYTF. For the CDR3, the DNA is TGTGCCAGCAGCTCGGACATATTCGGTGGCTACACCTTC.

V and J are TRBV19 and TRBJ1-1; 7 bases align to TRBD1. CDR3 length: 17 amino acids. Trimming took 9 bases from V and 0 from J; bases not matched to a gene: 16. The germline V gene encodes CDR1 LNHDA and CDR2 SQIVND (reference sequence). The CDR3 nucleotides are TGTGCCAGCCCCGGGACAGCTTACCTGGGGTTGAACACTGAAGCTTTCTTT. Translated, it gives CASPGTAYLGLNTEAFF.